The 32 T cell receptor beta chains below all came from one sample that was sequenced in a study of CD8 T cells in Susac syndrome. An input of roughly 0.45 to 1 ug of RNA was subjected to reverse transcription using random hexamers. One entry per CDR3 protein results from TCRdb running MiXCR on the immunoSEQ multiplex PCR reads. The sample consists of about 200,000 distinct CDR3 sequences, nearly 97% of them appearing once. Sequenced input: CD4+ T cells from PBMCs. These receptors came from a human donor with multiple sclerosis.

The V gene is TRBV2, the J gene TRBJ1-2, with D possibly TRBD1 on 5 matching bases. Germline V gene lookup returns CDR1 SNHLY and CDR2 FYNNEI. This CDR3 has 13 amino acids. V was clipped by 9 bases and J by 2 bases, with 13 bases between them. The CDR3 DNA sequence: TGTGCCAGTACATGGGGCCTCAACTATGGCTACACCTTC. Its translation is CASTWGLNYGYTF.

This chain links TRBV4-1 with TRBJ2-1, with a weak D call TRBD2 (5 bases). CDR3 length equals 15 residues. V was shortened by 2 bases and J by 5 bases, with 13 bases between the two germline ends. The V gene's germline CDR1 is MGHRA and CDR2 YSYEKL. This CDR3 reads CASSQWRIADNEQFF. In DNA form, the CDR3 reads TGCGCCAGCAGCCAATGGAGGATAGCCGACAATGAGCAGTTCTTC.

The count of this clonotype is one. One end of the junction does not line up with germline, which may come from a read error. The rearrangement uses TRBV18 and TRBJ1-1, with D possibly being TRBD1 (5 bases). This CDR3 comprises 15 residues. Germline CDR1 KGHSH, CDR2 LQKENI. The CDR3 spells CASSPQVTDNTEAFF. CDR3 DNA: TGTGCCAGCTCGCCACAGGTTACGGATAACACTGAAGCTTTCTTT.

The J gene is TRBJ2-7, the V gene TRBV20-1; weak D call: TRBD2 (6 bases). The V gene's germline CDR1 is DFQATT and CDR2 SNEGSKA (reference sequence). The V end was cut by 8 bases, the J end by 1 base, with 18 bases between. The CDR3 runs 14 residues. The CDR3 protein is CSTGDGSASYEQYF. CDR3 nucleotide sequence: TGCAGTACGGGGGATGGCAGCGCTTCCTACGAGCAGTACTTC.

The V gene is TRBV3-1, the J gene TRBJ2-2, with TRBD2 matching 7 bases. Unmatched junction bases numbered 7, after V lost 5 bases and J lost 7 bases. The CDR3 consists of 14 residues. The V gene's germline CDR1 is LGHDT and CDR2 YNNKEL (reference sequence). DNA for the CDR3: TGTGCCAGCAGCTGGGACTATTCAATCGGGGAGCTGTTTTTT. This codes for CASSWDYSIGELFF.

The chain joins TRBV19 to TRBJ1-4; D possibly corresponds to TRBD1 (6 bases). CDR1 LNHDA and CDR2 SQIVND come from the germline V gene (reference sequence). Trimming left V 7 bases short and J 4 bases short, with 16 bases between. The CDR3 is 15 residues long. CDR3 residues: CASTQPTGRNEKLFF. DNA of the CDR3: TGTGCCAGTACCCAGCCGACAGGACGTAATGAAAAACTGTTTTTT.

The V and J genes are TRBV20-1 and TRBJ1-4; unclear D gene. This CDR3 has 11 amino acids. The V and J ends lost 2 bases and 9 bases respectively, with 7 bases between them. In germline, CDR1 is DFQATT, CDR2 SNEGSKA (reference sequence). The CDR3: CSARHPQKLFF. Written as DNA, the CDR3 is TGCAGTGCTAGACATCCGCAAAAACTGTTTTTT.

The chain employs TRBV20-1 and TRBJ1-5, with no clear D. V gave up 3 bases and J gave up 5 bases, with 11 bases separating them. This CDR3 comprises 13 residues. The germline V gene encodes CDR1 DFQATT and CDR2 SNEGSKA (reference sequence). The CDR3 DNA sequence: TGCAGTGCTAGTTTTGCAGTGGATCAGCCCCAGCATTTT. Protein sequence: CSASFAVDQPQHF.

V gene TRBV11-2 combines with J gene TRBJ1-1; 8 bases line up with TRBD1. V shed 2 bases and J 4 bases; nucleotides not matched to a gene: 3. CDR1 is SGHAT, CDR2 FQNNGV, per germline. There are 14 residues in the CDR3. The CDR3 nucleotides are TGTGCCAGCAGCTTATACAGGGGGACCACTGAAGCTTTCTTT. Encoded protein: CASSLYRGTTEAFF.

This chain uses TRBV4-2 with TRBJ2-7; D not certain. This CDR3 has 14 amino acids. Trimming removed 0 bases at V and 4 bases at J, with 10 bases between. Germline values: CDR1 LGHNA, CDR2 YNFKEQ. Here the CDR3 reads CASSQDGTVYEQYF. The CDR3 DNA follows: TGTGCCAGCAGCCAAGATGGCACTGTTTACGAGCAGTACTTC.

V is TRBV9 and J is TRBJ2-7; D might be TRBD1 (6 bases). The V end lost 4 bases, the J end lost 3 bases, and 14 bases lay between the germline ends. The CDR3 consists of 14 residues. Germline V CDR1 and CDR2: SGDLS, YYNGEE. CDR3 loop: CASSLGTIDYEQYF. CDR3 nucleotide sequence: TGTGCCAGCAGCCTCGGGACAATCGACTACGAGCAGTACTTC. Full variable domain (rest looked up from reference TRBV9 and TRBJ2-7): DSGVTQTPKHLITATGQRVTLRCSPRSGDLSVYWYQQSLDQGLQFLIQYYNGEERAKGNILERFSAQQFPDLHSELNLSSLELGDSALYFCASSLGTIDYEQYFGPGTRLTVT.

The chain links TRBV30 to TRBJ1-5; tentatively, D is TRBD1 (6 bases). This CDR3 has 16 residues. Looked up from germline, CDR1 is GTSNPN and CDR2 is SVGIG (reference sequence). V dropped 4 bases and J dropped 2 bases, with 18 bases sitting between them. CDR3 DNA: TGTGCCTGGACCCCTTCTGGGGGCTGGCGCAATCAGCCCCAGCATTTT. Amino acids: CAWTPSGGWRNQPQHF.

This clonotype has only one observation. CDR3 residues: CASGLVLTREAYEQYF. CDR3 in DNA: TGTGCTAGTGGTTTGGTACTTACTAGGGAGGCCTACGAGCAGTACTTC. V and J are TRBV12-5 and TRBJ2-7, with D maybe TRBD2 (6 bases). Per germline, CDR1 LGHNT and CDR2 FRNRAP. Trimming stripped 0 bases from V and 2 bases from J, with 14 bases between. This CDR3 spans 16 amino acids.

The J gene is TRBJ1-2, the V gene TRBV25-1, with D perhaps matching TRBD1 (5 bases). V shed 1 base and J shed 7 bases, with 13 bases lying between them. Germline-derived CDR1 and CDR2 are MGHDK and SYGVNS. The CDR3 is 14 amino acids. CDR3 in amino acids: CASSESEWDVGYTF. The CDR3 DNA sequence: TGTGCCAGCAGTGAATCGGAGTGGGACGTTGGCTACACCTTC.

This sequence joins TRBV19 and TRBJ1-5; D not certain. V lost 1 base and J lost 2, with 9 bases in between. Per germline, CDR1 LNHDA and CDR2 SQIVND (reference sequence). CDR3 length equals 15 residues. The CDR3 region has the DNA TGTGCCAGTAGTATAGGCCTATGGGGCAATCAGCCCCAGCATTTT. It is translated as CASSIGLWGNQPQHF.

For the CDR3, the DNA is TGCAGTGGGGGGGCGCATCGAGAGACCCAGTACTTC. Its translation is CSGGAHRETQYF. J is TRBJ2-5 and V is TRBV20-1; D tentatively fits TRBD1 or TRBD2 (6 bases each). With 7 bases removed from V and 4 bases from J, the gap between germline ends came to 13 bases. The germline V gene has CDR1 DFQATT and CDR2 SNEGSKA (reference sequence). The CDR3 is made up of 12 amino acids.

In nucleotides, the CDR3 is TGTGCCAGCAGCCCGGGGGGGGTCCAAGAGACCCAGTACTTC. It is translated as CASSPGGVQETQYF. V usage is TRBV6-5 and J usage is TRBJ2-5, with 8 bases that match TRBD2. Germline assignment: CDR1 MNHEY and CDR2 SVGAGI. The junction had 4 bases not matched to a gene; V was cut back by 6 bases and J by 1 base. This CDR3 has 14 amino acids.

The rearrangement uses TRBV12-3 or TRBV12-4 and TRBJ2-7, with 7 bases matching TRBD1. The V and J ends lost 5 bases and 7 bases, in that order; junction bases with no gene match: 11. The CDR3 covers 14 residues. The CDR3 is CASSATGTAYEQYF. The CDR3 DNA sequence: TGTGCCAGCAGTGCTACCGGGACAGCTTATGAGCAGTACTTC.

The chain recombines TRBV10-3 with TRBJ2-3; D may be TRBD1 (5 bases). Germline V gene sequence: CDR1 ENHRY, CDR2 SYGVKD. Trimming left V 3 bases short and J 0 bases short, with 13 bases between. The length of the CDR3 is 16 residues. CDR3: CAISDHRRASTDTQYF. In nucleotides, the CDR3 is TGTGCCATCAGTGATCACAGGCGAGCTAGCACAGATACGCAGTATTTT.

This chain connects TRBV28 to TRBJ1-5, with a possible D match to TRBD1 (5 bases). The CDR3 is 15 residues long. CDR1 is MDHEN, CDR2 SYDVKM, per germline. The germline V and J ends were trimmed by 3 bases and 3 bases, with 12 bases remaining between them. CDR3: CASSFPGAPNQPQHF. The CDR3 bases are TGTGCCAGCAGTTTTCCCGGGGCCCCCAATCAGCCCCAGCATTTT.

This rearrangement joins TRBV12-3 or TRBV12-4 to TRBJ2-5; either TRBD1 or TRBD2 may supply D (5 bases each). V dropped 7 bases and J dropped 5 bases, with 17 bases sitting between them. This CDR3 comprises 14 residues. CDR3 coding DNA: TGTGCCAGCACCCCTAGGGGCCCGGGGGAGACCCAGTACTTC. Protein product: CASTPRGPGETQYF.

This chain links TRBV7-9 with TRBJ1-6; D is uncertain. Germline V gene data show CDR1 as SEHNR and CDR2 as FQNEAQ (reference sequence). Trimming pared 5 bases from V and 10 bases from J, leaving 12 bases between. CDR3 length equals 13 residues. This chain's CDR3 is CASSGGTSSPLHF. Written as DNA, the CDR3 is TGTGCCAGCAGCGGCGGTACTTCATCACCCCTCCACTTT.

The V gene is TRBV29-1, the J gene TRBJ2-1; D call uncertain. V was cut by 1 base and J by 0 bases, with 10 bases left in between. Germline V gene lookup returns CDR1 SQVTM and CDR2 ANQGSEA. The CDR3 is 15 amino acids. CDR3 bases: TGCAGCGTTGAAGGGCTTCTCGACTCCTACAATGAGCAGTTCTTC. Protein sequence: CSVEGLLDSYNEQFF.

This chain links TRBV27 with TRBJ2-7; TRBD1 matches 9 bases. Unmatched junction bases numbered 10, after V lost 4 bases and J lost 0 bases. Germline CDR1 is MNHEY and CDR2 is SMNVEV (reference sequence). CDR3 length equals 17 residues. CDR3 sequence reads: CASSSPAGTGSSYEQYF. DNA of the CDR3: TGTGCCAGCAGTTCGCCGGCCGGGACAGGGAGCTCCTACGAGCAGTACTTC.

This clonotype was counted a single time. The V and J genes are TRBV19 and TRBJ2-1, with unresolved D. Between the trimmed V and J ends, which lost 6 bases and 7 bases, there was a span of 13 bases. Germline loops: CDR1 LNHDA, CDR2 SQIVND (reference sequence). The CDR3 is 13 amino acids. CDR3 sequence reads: CASSLGWGNEQFF. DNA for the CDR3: TGTGCCAGTAGCCTTGGATGGGGTAATGAGCAGTTCTTC.

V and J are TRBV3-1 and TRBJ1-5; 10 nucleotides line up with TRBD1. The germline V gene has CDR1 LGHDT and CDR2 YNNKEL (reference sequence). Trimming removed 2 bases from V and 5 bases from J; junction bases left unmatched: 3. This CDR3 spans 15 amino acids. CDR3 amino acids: CASSQTTGGDQPQHF. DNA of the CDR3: TGTGCCAGCAGCCAAACGACAGGGGGCGATCAGCCCCAGCATTTT.

CDR3 nucleotides: TGTGCCAGCAGCTCTAGCTACTACTACAATGAGCAGTTCTTC. Translating gives CASSSSYYYNEQFF. The gene calls are TRBV7-9 and TRBJ2-1; perhaps TRBD2 as D (5 bases). The CDR3 consists of 14 residues. CDR1 and CDR2 (germline): SEHNR, FQNEAQ (reference sequence). V gave up 4 bases and J gave up 3 bases, with 10 bases separating them. The whole variable domain, filled in from reference TRBV7-9 and TRBJ2-1, reads DTGVSQNPRHKITKRGQNVTFRCDPISEHNRLYWYRQTLGQGPEFLTYFQNEAQLEKSRLLSDRFSAERPKGSFSTLEIQRTEQGDSAMYLCASSSSYYYNEQFFGPGTRLTVL.

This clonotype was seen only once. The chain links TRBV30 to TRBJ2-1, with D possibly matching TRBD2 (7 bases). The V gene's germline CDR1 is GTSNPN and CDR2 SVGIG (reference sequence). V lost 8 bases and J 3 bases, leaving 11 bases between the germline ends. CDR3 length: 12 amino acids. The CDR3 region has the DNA TGTGCCCGGGGGGCCCTCTACAATGAGCAGTTCTTC. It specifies CARGALYNEQFF.

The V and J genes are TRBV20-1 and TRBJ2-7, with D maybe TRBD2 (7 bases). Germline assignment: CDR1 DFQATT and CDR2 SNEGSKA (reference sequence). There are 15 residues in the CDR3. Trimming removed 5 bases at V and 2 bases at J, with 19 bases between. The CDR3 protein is CSAGGGGAGPYEQYF. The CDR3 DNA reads TGCAGTGCTGGAGGGGGAGGGGCGGGTCCCTACGAGCAGTACTTC.

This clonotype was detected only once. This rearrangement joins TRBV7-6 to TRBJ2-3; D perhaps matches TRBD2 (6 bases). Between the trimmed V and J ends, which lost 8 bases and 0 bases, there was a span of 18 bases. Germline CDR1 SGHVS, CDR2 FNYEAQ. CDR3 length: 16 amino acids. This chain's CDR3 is CASGPGLRASTDTQYF. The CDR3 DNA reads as TGTGCCAGCGGGCCGGGACTCCGTGCTAGCACAGATACGCAGTATTTT.

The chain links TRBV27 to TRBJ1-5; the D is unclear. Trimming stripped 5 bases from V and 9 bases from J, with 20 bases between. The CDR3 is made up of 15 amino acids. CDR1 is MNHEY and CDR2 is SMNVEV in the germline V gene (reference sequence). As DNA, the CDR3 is TGTGCCAGCAGTCCCTCCGGGGAGGGCCTGTCGCCCCAGCATTTT. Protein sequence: CASSPSGEGLSPQHF.

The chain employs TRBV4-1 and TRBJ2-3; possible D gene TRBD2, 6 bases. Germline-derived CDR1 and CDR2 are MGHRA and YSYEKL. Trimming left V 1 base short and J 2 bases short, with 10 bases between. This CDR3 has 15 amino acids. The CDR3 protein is CASSQGDSDTDTQYF. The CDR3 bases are TGCGCCAGCAGCCAAGGGGACTCTGACACAGATACGCAGTATTTT.